One sample yielded the 29 T cell receptor beta chains listed below, sequenced in a study of T cell responses to AZD1222 COVID-19 vaccine. TCRdb keeps only in-frame clones here, not all; method: immunoSEQ multiplex PCR. The sample yields roughly 120,000 clones, about 91% seen once. The sample was peripheral blood, taken on day 0 of AZD1222 vaccination. Receptors were obtained from an adult in good health.

The chain employs TRBV3-1 (or the pseudogene TRBV3-2) and TRBJ1-2; 7 bases agree with TRBD1. CDR3 size: 14 residues. The germline V gene encodes CDR1 LGHDT and CDR2 YNNKEL (reference sequence). With 1 base clipped from V and 4 bases from J, the junction kept 3 bases outside the gene matches. The CDR3: CASSQVGTAYGYTF. In nucleotides, the CDR3 is TGTGCCAGCAGCCAAGTAGGGACAGCCTATGGCTACACCTTC.

The V and J genes are TRBV30 and TRBJ2-5, with D unclear. There are 13 residues in the CDR3. Germline V CDR1 and CDR2: GTSNPN, SVGIG (reference sequence). The V end lost 1 base, the J end lost 4 bases, and 10 bases lay between the germline ends. For the CDR3, the DNA is TGTGCCTGGAGTGGAGGCCCCCTAGAGACCCAGTACTTC. The encoded protein is CAWSGGPLETQYF.

This chain uses TRBV7-9 with TRBJ2-1, with a possible D match to TRBD2 (6 bases). V gave up 5 bases and J gave up 2 bases, with 19 bases separating them. CDR3 length: 17 amino acids. Looked up from germline, CDR1 is SEHNR and CDR2 is FQNEAQ (reference sequence). The CDR3 is CASSTDPGLQAYNEQFF. The CDR3 nucleotides are TGTGCCAGCAGCACAGATCCGGGACTCCAAGCCTACAATGAGCAGTTCTTC.

V is TRBV7-3 and J is TRBJ2-2; a possible D gene is TRBD2 (5 bases). From germline, CDR1 is SGHTA and CDR2 FQGTGA. V lost 3 bases and J lost 0, with 11 bases in between. CDR3 size: 16 residues. CDR3 coding DNA: TGTGCCAGCAGCTTTACCCGGACTCCGAACACCGGGGAGCTGTTTTTT. As protein: CASSFTRTPNTGELFF.

The chain recombines TRBV10-3 with TRBJ2-1; D may be TRBD1 or TRBD2 (5 bases each). Trimming stripped 3 bases from V and 8 bases from J, with 14 bases between. The CDR3 is 14 residues long. The V gene's germline CDR1 is ENHRY and CDR2 SYGVKD. The CDR3 nucleotides are TGTGCCATCAGTGATAGAGGGGCTACTGATGAGCAGTTCTTC. Its protein is CAISDRGATDEQFF.

V gene TRBV6-5 combines with J gene TRBJ2-2; D unresolved. The CDR3 loop spans 12 amino acids. Germline V gene sequence: CDR1 MNHEY, CDR2 SVGAGI. V was shortened by 6 bases and J by 3 bases, with 5 bases between the two germline ends. The CDR3 here is CASRGYTGELFF. Written as DNA, the CDR3 is TGTGCCAGCAGGGGGTACACCGGGGAGCTGTTTTTT.

The rearrangement joins TRBV7-3 to TRBJ2-1, with 10 bases lining up with TRBD1. Losses at the gene ends were 6 bases for V and 6 bases for J; bases not matched to a gene: 11. The CDR3 contains 16 residues. Germline V gene sequence: CDR1 SGHTA, CDR2 FQGTGA. The DNA of the CDR3 is TGTGCCAGCAGTGGGGGGACAGGGGTCGCTCTCAATGAGCAGTTCTTC. It yields the protein CASSGGTGVALNEQFF.

The chain employs TRBV6-5 and TRBJ2-1; D unclear. Trimming pared 4 bases from V and 2 bases from J, leaving 12 bases between. The CDR3 runs to 15 residues. Germline values: CDR1 MNHEY, CDR2 SVGAGI. CDR3 nucleotide sequence: TGTGCCAGCAGTTCCGCGACGTCCCCCTACAATGAGCAGTTCTTC. Translating gives CASSSATSPYNEQFF.

On this clone: This sequence is one base from a far larger clone and is likely a read error. CDR3 nucleotide sequence: TGTGCCAGCTGTTACGGGGCTCGGGAGACCCAGTACTTC. Translated: CASCYGARETQYF. The rearrangement links TRBV6-5 to TRBJ2-5, with D perhaps TRBD1 or TRBD2 (5 bases each). The germline gives CDR1 MNHEY, CDR2 SVGAGI. This CDR3 is 13 amino acids long.

The rearrangement links TRBV9 to TRBJ1-2, with D hard to call. The V gene lost 0 bases and the J gene lost 5 bases, with 11 bases spanning the gap. This CDR3 has 14 amino acids. CDR1 and CDR2 (germline): SGDLS, YYNGEE. CDR3 residues: CASSVDGSIYGYTF. In DNA, the CDR3 is TGTGCCAGCAGCGTAGATGGGTCAATATATGGCTACACCTTC. Together with reference TRBV9 and TRBJ1-2, the CDR3 gives the full variable domain: DSGVTQTPKHLITATGQRVTLRCSPRSGDLSVYWYQQSLDQGLQFLIQYYNGEERAKGNILERFSAQQFPDLHSELNLSSLELGDSALYFCASSVDGSIYGYTFGSGTRLTVV.

The CDR3 loop is CASSGGTVLNEKLFF. The CDR3 coding sequence is TGTGCCAGCAGCGGCGGGACAGTTCTTAATGAAAAACTGTTTTTT. The V call is TRBV7-8, the J call TRBJ1-4, with TRBD1 identical over 7 bases. V lost 5 bases, J lost 4 bases, and 7 bases stayed unmatched. Looked up from germline, CDR1 is SGHVS and CDR2 is FQNEAQ. The CDR3 is 15 residues long. Based on the CDR3 plus reference TRBV7-8 and TRBJ1-4, the full variable domain is GAGVSQSPRYKVAKRGQDVALRCDPISGHVSLFWYQQALGQGPEFLTYFQNEAQLDKSGLPSDRFFAERPEGSVSTLKIQRTQQEDSAVYLCASSGGTVLNEKLFFGSGTQLSVL.

This clone was picked up a small number of times. This chain uses TRBV12-3 or TRBV12-4 with TRBJ2-7; 10 nucleotides agree with TRBD1. The CDR3 runs to 12 residues. The V segment lost 6 bases and the J segment 12 bases; nucleotides outside the gene matches: 8. This CDR3 is CASRGGTGVLYF. The CDR3 region has the DNA TGTGCCAGCAGGGGAGGGACAGGGGTTCTGTACTTC.

The genes are TRBV6-5 and TRBJ1-2, with 7 bases that match TRBD1. The CDR3 extends over 15 amino acids. The V segment lost 2 bases and the J segment 4 bases; nucleotides outside the gene matches: 7. In germline, CDR1 is MNHEY, CDR2 SVGAGI. In DNA, the CDR3 is TGTGCCAGCAGTTACGCCGGACAGGCTGCCTATGGCTACACCTTC. This encodes CASSYAGQAAYGYTF.

The chain uses TRBV9 and TRBJ2-7; 8 nucleotides align to TRBD1. The CDR3 runs to 15 residues. The V segment lost 0 bases and the J segment 2 bases; nucleotides outside the gene matches: 4. Germline CDR1 reads SGDLS; CDR2 reads YYNGEE. In DNA, the CDR3 is TGTGCCAGCAGCGTAGACCAGGGGGCGACCTACGAGCAGTACTTC. This sequence encodes CASSVDQGATYEQYF.

The chain has TRBV19 and TRBJ2-2; tentative D call: TRBD1 (6 bases). Germline CDR1 and CDR2: LNHDA and SQIVND (reference sequence). V gave up 6 bases and J gave up 6 bases, with 11 bases separating them. This CDR3 has 13 amino acids. CDR3 in amino acids: CASRGQGPGELFF. CDR3 coding DNA: TGTGCCAGTAGGGGGCAGGGGCCCGGGGAGCTGTTTTTT.

The gene calls are TRBV19 and TRBJ1-4; D unresolved. V gave up 4 bases and J gave up 5 bases, with 14 bases separating them. CDR1 is LNHDA, CDR2 SQIVND, per germline (reference sequence). This CDR3 comprises 15 residues. In DNA form, the CDR3 reads TGTGCCAGTAGTACCTCGGACGGAAGGAATGAAAAACTGTTTTTT. As protein: CASSTSDGRNEKLFF.

In DNA form, the CDR3 reads TGTGCCAGCAGTGGGGGAGGAAAACAAGAGACCCAGTACTTC. Translated, it gives CASSGGGKQETQYF. This sequence joins TRBV28 and TRBJ2-5, with D perhaps TRBD2 (6 bases). Germline V gene sequence: CDR1 MDHEN, CDR2 SYDVKM. The length of the CDR3 is 14 residues. V dropped 5 bases and J dropped 2 bases, with 12 bases sitting between them.

The chain recombines TRBV7-9 with TRBJ2-1, with D perhaps given as TRBD1 or TRBD2 (5 bases each). CDR1 and CDR2 from the germline V gene are SEHNR and FQNEAQ (reference sequence). The CDR3 has 16 amino acids. Trimming stripped 3 bases from V and 0 bases from J, with 12 bases between. DNA for the CDR3: TGTGCCAGCAGCTTCCGGGACCCCAGCTCCTACAATGAGCAGTTCTTC. Protein: CASSFRDPSSYNEQFF.

Only one count was recorded for this clone. This chain connects TRBV7-3 to TRBJ1-1; tentative D call: TRBD1 (5 bases). Germline V gene sequence: CDR1 SGHTA, CDR2 FQGTGA. The CDR3 loop spans 14 amino acids. V was pared by 1 base and J by 3 bases, with 9 bases between. In DNA, the CDR3 is TGTGCCAGCAGCTTAATGGGGGTTCACACTGAAGCTTTCTTT. Encoded protein: CASSLMGVHTEAFF.

The chain links TRBV19 to TRBJ2-7, with D possibly matching TRBD2 (5 bases). V was cut by 5 bases and J by 0 bases, with 11 bases left in between. Per germline, CDR1 LNHDA and CDR2 SQIVND (reference sequence). The length of the CDR3 is 14 residues. This CDR3 reads CASSDGGSSYEQYF. The CDR3 DNA follows: TGTGCCAGTAGTGACGGTGGGAGCTCCTACGAGCAGTACTTC.

The chain is built from TRBV14 and TRBJ1-3; 7 nucleotides line up with TRBD1. The CDR3 totals 16 residues. Trimming took 3 bases from V and 1 from J; bases not matched to a gene: 6. Germline V CDR1 and CDR2: SGHDN, FVKESK. The CDR3 nucleotides read TGTGCCAGCAGCCACCGGGACAGCCTGTCTGGAAACACCATATATTTT. Protein product: CASSHRDSLSGNTIYF.

DNA of the CDR3: TGTGCCAGCAGCTTAGGTAATCAAGGGACTGAAGCTTTCTTT. Residues: CASSLGNQGTEAFF. This chain connects TRBV7-6 to TRBJ1-1; D is uncertain. V was pared by 1 base and J by 5 bases, with 11 bases between. Germline-derived CDR1 and CDR2 are SGHVS and FNYEAQ. The CDR3 totals 14 residues.

This sequence joins TRBV6-2 or TRBV6-3 and TRBJ1-2; 10 bases agree with TRBD1. V was pared by 0 bases and J by 8 bases, with 6 bases of the junction left unmatched. Germline loops: CDR1 MNHEY, CDR2 SVGEGT. The CDR3 is 15 residues long. In nucleotides, the CDR3 is TGTGCCAGCAGTTACTCGGCGACAGGGGGCTTGGGCTACACCTTC. Encoded protein: CASSYSATGGLGYTF.

This chain joins TRBV7-9 and TRBJ1-5, with a tentative D call TRBD1 (6 bases). This CDR3 spans 14 amino acids. Trimming stripped 3 bases from V and 1 base from J, with 7 bases between. Per the germline V gene, CDR1 is SEHNR and CDR2 is FQNEAQ (reference sequence). This CDR3 is CASSFRGSNQPQHF. The CDR3 bases are TGTGCCAGCAGCTTTAGGGGGAGCAATCAGCCCCAGCATTTT.

The genes are TRBV9 and TRBJ1-5; TRBD1 might be the D (6 bases). This CDR3 has 14 amino acids. Germline CDR1 and CDR2: SGDLS and YYNGEE. Trimming left V 4 bases short and J 4 bases short, with 12 bases between. The CDR3 reads CASSPQGNNQPQHF. CDR3 in DNA: TGTGCCAGCAGCCCCCAGGGGAATAATCAGCCCCAGCATTTT.

This chain joins TRBV6-2 or TRBV6-3 and TRBJ2-4; a weak D match, TRBD1 (6 bases). The CDR3 totals 15 residues. Trimming stripped 5 bases from V and 1 base from J, with 12 bases between. The germline V gene has CDR1 MNHEY and CDR2 SVGEGT. CDR3 loop: CASSATGYAKNIQYF. CDR3 nucleotide sequence: TGTGCCAGCAGTGCAACAGGGTACGCCAAAAACATTCAGTACTTC.

This sequence joins TRBV5-1 and TRBJ1-1; 8 bases are a match to TRBD1. This CDR3 spans 15 amino acids. V was clipped by 2 bases and J by 1 base; unmatched bases: 4. CDR1 and CDR2 (germline): SGHRS, YFSETQ. The CDR3 region is CASSFVDRENTEAFF. CDR3 DNA: TGCGCCAGCAGCTTCGTGGACAGGGAGAACACTGAAGCTTTCTTT.

The V and J genes are TRBV2 and TRBJ1-6; D gene uncertain. This CDR3 is 14 amino acids long. The V gene lost 2 bases and the J gene lost 7 bases, with 9 bases spanning the gap. Germline CDR1 and CDR2: SNHLY and FYNNEI. DNA of the CDR3: TGTGCCAGCAGTGAAACACCTGCCAATTCACCCCTCCACTTT. This translates into CASSETPANSPLHF.

The CDR3 is CASGLVRFGRGRSQPQHF. The CDR3 region has the DNA TGTGCTAGTGGTTTGGTAAGGTTTGGAAGGGGGCGAAGTCAGCCCCAGCATTTT. V and J are TRBV12-5 and TRBJ1-5; 7 bases agree with TRBD1. V gave up 0 bases and J gave up 6 bases; unmatched junction bases: 14. The CDR3 is 18 amino acids. The germline V gene encodes CDR1 LGHNT and CDR2 FRNRAP.